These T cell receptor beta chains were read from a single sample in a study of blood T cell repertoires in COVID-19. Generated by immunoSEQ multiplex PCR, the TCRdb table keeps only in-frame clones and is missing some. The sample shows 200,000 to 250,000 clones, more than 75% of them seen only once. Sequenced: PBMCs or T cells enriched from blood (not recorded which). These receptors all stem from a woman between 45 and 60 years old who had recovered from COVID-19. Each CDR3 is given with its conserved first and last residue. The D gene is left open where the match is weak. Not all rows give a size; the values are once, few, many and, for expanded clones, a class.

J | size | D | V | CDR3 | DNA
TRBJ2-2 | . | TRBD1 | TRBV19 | CASSPRQGLGELFF | TGTGCCAGTAGTCCCCGACAGGGTCTCGGGGAGCTGTTTTTT
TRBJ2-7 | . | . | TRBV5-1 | CASSGGQTAIEQYF | TGCGCCAGCAGCGGAGGACAGACTGCGATCGAGCAGTACTTC
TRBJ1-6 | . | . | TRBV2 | CASSPGRSKNSPLHF | TGTGCCAGCAGCCCCGGTCGGTCCAAAAATTCACCCCTCCACTTT
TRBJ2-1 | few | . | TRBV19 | CASSKGPRGWLYNEQFF | TGTGCCAGTAGTAAAGGGCCTAGAGGGTGGTTGTACAATGAGCAGTTCTTC
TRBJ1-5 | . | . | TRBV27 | CASSPVWTYRGQPQHF | TGTGCCAGCAGTCCCGTTTGGACTTATCGGGGTCAGCCCCAGCATTTT
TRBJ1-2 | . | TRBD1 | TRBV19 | CASSIGPLYRGRYYGYTF | TGTGCCAGTAGTATAGGCCCACTCTACAGGGGGCGATACTATGGCTACACCTTC
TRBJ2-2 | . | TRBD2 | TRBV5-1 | CASSLVSGSGDTGELFF | TGCGCCAGCAGCTTGGTTAGCGGGAGTGGGGACACCGGGGAGCTGTTTTTT
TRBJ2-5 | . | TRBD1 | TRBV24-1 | CATSVPGQGSGETQYF | TGTGCCACCAGTGTCCCGGGACAGGGGTCGGGGGAGACCCAGTACTTC
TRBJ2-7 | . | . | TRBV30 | CAWRTGRDYEQYF | TGTGCCTGGAGGACCGGACGGGACTACGAGCAGTACTTC
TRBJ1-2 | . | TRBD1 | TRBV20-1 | CSASSPGQARRGYTF | TGCAGTGCTAGTAGTCCGGGACAGGCCCGCCGGGGCTACACCTTC
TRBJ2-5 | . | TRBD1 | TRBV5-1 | CASSLEGARQETQYF | TGCGCCAGCAGCTTGGAGGGGGCCCGACAAGAGACCCAGTACTTC
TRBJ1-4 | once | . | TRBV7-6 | CASSLGSKGIGEKLFF | TGTGCCAGCAGCTTAGGAAGTAAGGGGATTGGCGAAAAACTGTTTTTT
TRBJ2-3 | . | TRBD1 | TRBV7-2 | CASRKTGSSTDTQYF | TGTGCCAGCAGAAAGACAGGGTCAAGCACAGATACGCAGTATTTT
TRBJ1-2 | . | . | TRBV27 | CASARWDISYYGYTF | TGTGCCAGCGCTAGGTGGGACATATCATACTATGGCTACACCTTC
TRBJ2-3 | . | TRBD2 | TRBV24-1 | CATRPSGASLFTDTQYF | TGTGCCACCCGACCTAGCGGAGCCAGCCTTTTCACAGATACGCAGTATTTT
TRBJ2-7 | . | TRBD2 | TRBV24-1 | CATSDWASGRYEQYF | TGTGCCACCAGTGATTGGGCTAGCGGGAGATACGAGCAGTACTTC
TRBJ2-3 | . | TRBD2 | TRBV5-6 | CASSHGLGTTDTQYF | TGTGCCAGCAGCCATGGACTAGGTACCACAGATACGCAGTATTTT
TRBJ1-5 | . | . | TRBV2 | CASGHQPQHF | TGTGCCAGCGGCCATCAGCCCCAGCATTTT
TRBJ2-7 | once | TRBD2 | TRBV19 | CASRNFGGSAYEQYF | TGTGCCAGTAGGAATTTTGGCGGGAGTGCCTACGAGCAGTACTTC
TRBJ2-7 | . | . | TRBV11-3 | CASSLFEGGYEQYF | TGTGCCAGCAGCTTATTTGAAGGGGGCTACGAGCAGTACTTC
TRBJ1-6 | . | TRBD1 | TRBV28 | CASSLGQNNSPLHF | TGTGCCAGCAGCTTGGGACAGAATAATTCACCCCTCCACTTT
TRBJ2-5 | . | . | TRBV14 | CASSPKQLPQETQYF | TGTGCCAGCAGCCCGAAACAGTTACCCCAAGAGACCCAGTACTTC
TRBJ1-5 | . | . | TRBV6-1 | CASSEGGVQPQHF | TGTGCCAGCAGTGAAGGGGGGGTCCAGCCCCAGCATTTT
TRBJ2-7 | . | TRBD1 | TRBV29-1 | CSALTRTGIYEQYF | TGCAGCGCACTGACTAGGACAGGGATCTACGAGCAGTACTTC
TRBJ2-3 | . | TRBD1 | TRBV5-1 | CASSFGQGASTDTQYF | TGCGCCAGCAGCTTCGGACAGGGGGCTTCCACAGATACGCAGTATTTT
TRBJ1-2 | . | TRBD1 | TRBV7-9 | CASSLTDREATYGYTF | TGTGCCAGCAGCTTAACTGACAGGGAAGCGACCTATGGCTACACCTTC
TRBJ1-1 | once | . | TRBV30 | CAWSVGAEAFF | TGTGCCTGGAGTGTAGGGGCTGAAGCTTTCTTT
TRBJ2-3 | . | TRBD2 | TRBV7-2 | CASSGRLAGTDTQYF | TGTGCCAGCAGCGGGCGACTAGCGGGGACAGATACGCAGTATTTT
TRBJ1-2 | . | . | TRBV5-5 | CASSDATLSGGYTF | TGTGCCAGCAGCGATGCAACGCTTAGCGGTGGCTACACCTTC
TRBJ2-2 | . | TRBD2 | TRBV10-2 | CATLRGANTGELFF | TGCGCCACTCTCCGGGGGGCGAACACCGGGGAGCTGTTTTTT
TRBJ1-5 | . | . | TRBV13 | CASSLGGGNQPQHF | TGTGCCAGCAGCTTAGGTGGAGGCAATCAGCCCCAGCATTTT
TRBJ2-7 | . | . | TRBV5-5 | CASSLRGASYEQYF | TGTGCCAGCAGCTTGCGGGGGGCTTCCTACGAGCAGTACTTC
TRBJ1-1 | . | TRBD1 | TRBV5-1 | CASSFFGQGRYTEAFF | TGCGCCAGCAGCTTTTTTGGACAGGGACGGTACACTGAAGCTTTCTTT
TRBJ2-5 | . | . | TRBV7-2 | CASSLDSTRQETQYF | TGTGCCAGCAGCTTAGACAGTACTAGACAAGAGACCCAGTACTTC
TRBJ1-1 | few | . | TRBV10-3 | CAISNGEAAFF | TGTGCCATCAGTAACGGAGAGGCAGCTTTCTTT
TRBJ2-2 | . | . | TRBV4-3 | CASSQEVVFSSAGELFF | TGCGCCAGCAGCCAAGAGGTGGTATTTAGCAGCGCCGGGGAGCTGTTTTTT
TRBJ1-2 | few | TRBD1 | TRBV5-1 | CASRPDRGGSGYTF | TGCGCCAGCAGACCAGACAGGGGGGGTAGTGGCTACACCTTC
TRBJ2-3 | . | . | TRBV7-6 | CASSLSRHTDTQYF | TGTGCCAGCAGCTTATCGCGCCACACAGATACGCAGTATTTT
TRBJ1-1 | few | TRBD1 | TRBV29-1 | CSVDATGVNTEAFF | TGCAGCGTTGATGCGACAGGGGTGAACACTGAAGCTTTCTTT
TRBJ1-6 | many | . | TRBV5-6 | CASSHQRSGLYGSPLHF | TGTGCCAGCAGCCATCAACGCTCCGGGTTGTATGGTTCACCCCTCCACTTT
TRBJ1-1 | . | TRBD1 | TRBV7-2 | CASSFGTVNTEAFF | TGTGCCAGCAGCTTTGGGACAGTGAACACTGAAGCTTTCTTT
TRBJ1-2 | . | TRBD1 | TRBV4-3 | CASSQLSTGSNYGYTF | TGCGCCAGCAGCCAACTCTCGACAGGGTCTAACTATGGCTACACCTTC
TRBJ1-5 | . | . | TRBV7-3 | CASSLTGGGQPQHF | TGTGCCAGCAGCTTAACTGGGGGGGGTCAGCCCCAGCATTTT
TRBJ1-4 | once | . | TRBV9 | CASSVGGTEIEKLFF | TGTGCCAGCAGCGTAGGGGGGACTGAAATTGAAAAACTGTTTTTT
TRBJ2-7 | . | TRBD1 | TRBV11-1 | CASSQVGTGGHYEQYF | TGTGCCAGCAGCCAAGTCGGGACAGGGGGTCACTACGAGCAGTACTTC
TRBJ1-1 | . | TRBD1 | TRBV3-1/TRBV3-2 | CASSLTGTGETEAFF | TGTGCCAGCAGCCTCACCGGGACAGGGGAAACTGAAGCTTTCTTT
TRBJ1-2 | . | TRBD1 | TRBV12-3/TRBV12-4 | CASSPGTGNGYTF | TGTGCCAGCAGTCCGGGGACAGGGAATGGCTACACCTTC
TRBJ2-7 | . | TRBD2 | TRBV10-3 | CAISEAGTRDYEQYF | TGTGCCATCAGTGAGGCCGGGACTAGGGATTACGAGCAGTACTTC
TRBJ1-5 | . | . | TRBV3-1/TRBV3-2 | CASSQGIGLANQPQHF | TGTGCCAGCAGCCAAGGAATCGGCCTAGCGAATCAGCCCCAGCATTTT
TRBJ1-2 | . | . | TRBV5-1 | CASSQETGTDRYGYTF | TGCGCCAGCAGCCAAGAAACAGGGACGGACAGATATGGCTACACCTTC
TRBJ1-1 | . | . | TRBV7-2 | CASSLMRPNTEAFF | TGTGCCAGCAGCTTAATGAGGCCAAACACTGAAGCTTTCTTT